This TCR beta chain was retrieved from a study of immune evolution from preneoplasia to lung adenocarcinoma. The protocol was immunoSEQ multiplex PCR, while the TCRdb copy is restricted to in-frame clones and leaves out a portion. The table has 7,500 to 9,000 clones, approximately 81% seen once. In germline, CDR1 is GTSNPN, CDR2 SVGIG (reference sequence). Trimming removed 5 bases at V and 0 bases at J, with 11 bases between. The CDR3 contains 14 residues. General observations from the study: Top clone frequencies peaked in normal lung, apparently declining through invasive adenocarcinoma.

For this clone: Its antigen is currently unknown.

Resections took place in Japan or China from about 2014 to 2018. H&E slides confirmed each diagnosis, reviewed by two pathologists independently. Nucleic acids came from premalignant or tumor cells enriched by macro-dissection. The chain couples TRBV30 to TRBJ1-3; D uncertain. Sequencing was performed on FFPE invasive lung adenocarcinoma tissue. The receptor was derived from a person aged 45 to 60 with lung adenocarcinoma. The CDR3 loop is CAWSRRSSGNTIYF. The DNA for the CDR3 is TGTGCCTGGTCTCGACGGAGCTCTGGAAACACCATATATTTT.